This T cell receptor beta chain was obtained from a study of T-cell memory formation after mild COVID-19. Germline assignment: CDR1 SGHRS and CDR2 YFSETQ. The CDR3 covers 13 residues. The V and J ends lost 5 bases and 7 bases, in that order; junction bases with no gene match: 6. TCRdb used MiXCR to reprocess the 5' RACE reads, holding one entry per CDR3 protein. The table includes fewer than 70,000 distinct CDR3 sequences, over 7.5% detected once. At least ten counts were recorded for this clonotype. This TCR derives from a man aged 18 to 30 who had mild COVID-19 (a few samples of this study predate the infection). Cell type and time point are not known. Source material: PBMCs or a T cell subset sorted from them (not recorded which). The chain uses TRBV5-1 and TRBJ2-1; 7 positions agree with TRBD1. The CDR3 spells CASSSTTGNEQFF. CDR3 nucleotide sequence: TGCGCCAGCAGTTCGACGACAGGGAATGAGCAGTTCTTC.